A selection of T cell receptor beta chains follows, all from one sample in a study of T cells in Graves' hyperthyroidism and ophthalmopathy. TCRdb used MiXCR to reprocess the multiplex PCR reads, holding one entry per CDR3 protein. The table lists 640,000 or so distinct CDR3 sequences, 14% of them singletons. Sequenced: blood. These receptors were collected from a woman in her late teens or twenties with Graves' ophthalmopathy. CDR3s include the opening cysteine and the closing phenylalanine or tryptophan. The D gene is left open where the match is weak. Size is omitted from some rows. Given values are once, few, many or a class for expanded clones.

J gene,clone size,V gene,D gene,CDR3 protein,CDR3 DNA
TRBJ1-4,many,TRBV3-1,TRBD1,CASSYTGQGSNSEKLFF,TGTGCCAGCAGTTATACGGGACAGGGGAGTAACTCTGAAAAACTGTTTTTT
TRBJ1-6,many,TRBV11-3,TRBD1,CASSSDRVNSPLHF,TGTGCCAGCAGCTCGGACAGGGTTAATTCACCCCTCCACTTT
TRBJ2-2,NA,TRBV9,NA,CASSVDGANTGELFF,TGTGCCAGCAGCGTTGATGGGGCGAACACCGGGGAGCTGTTTTTT
TRBJ2-4,NA,TRBV9,NA,CASSAGTLAKNIQYF,TGTGCCAGCAGCGCCGGGACATTAGCCAAAAACATTCAGTACTTC
TRBJ2-3,NA,TRBV19,NA,CASSNQDSTDTQYF,TGTGCCAGTAGTAACCAAGACAGCACAGATACGCAGTATTTT
TRBJ1-6,many,TRBV3-1,NA,CASSPRGGMAPLHF,TGTGCCAGCAGCCCAAGGGGGGGAATGGCACCCCTCCACTTT
TRBJ1-1,many,TRBV10-3,TRBD1,CAIRPETGTNTEAFF,TGTGCCATCAGACCCGAGACAGGGACGAACACTGAAGCTTTCTTT
TRBJ2-1,few,TRBV3-1,NA,CASSQVNGRGGYEQFF,TGTGCCAGCAGCCAAGTGAACGGTAGGGGAGGTTATGAGCAGTTCTTC
TRBJ1-2,NA,TRBV9,NA,CASSSEGYGYTF,TGTGCCAGCAGCTCTGAGGGCTATGGCTACACCTTC
TRBJ2-1,NA,TRBV28,NA,CASSLSGMDGNYNEQFF,TGTGCCAGCAGTTTATCGGGAATGGACGGAAACTACAATGAGCAGTTCTTC
TRBJ2-7,NA,TRBV28,TRBD2,CASSPWTSGRAHEQYF,TGTGCCAGCAGTCCCTGGACTAGCGGGAGGGCCCACGAGCAGTACTTC
TRBJ2-5,few,TRBV5-6,NA,CASSSSAGEETQYF,TGTGCCAGCAGCTCCTCGGCCGGGGAGGAGACCCAGTACTTC
TRBJ1-1,many,TRBV28,NA,CASLPPGANTEAFF,TGTGCCAGCCTTCCTCCGGGAGCCAACACTGAAGCTTTCTTT
TRBJ2-7,NA,TRBV9,TRBD1,CASSVKPTGSPWYEQYF,TGTGCCAGCAGCGTAAAGCCGACAGGGAGCCCCTGGTACGAGCAGTACTTC
TRBJ1-4,many,TRBV7-9,NA,CASSYRPGEKLFF,TGTGCCAGCAGCTACCGACCCGGCGAAAAACTGTTTTTT
TRBJ2-7,many,TRBV7-8,NA,CASSLEGLYVFEQYF,TGTGCCAGCAGCTTAGAGGGTTTGTATGTATTCGAGCAGTACTTC
TRBJ2-6,many,TRBV27,TRBD1,CASSTRDRGGGANVLTF,TGTGCCAGCAGTACCAGGGACAGGGGGGGTGGGGCCAACGTCCTGACTTTC
TRBJ2-1,few,TRBV14,NA,CASTKDSSYYNEQFF,TGTGCCAGCACCAAAGACAGTTCCTACTACAATGAGCAGTTCTTC
TRBJ2-7,few,TRBV19,TRBD1,CASSIGTGGANEQYF,TGTGCCAGTAGTATTGGGACAGGGGGCGCGAACGAGCAGTACTTC
TRBJ2-3,NA,TRBV10-3,NA,CAIKEGRAADTQYF,TGTGCCATCAAGGAAGGACGGGCCGCAGATACGCAGTATTTT
TRBJ1-1,few,TRBV27,NA,CASLSGGGGHEAFF,TGTGCCAGTCTCTCCGGGGGAGGGGGTCATGAAGCTTTCTTT
TRBJ1-4,few,TRBV5-6,TRBD1,CASSFGPGQGEKLFF,TGTGCCAGCAGCTTTGGTCCGGGACAGGGAGAAAAACTGTTTTTT
TRBJ2-1,NA,TRBV4-1,NA,CASSEANMGSYNEQFF,TGCGCCAGCAGCGAAGCTAATATGGGGTCCTACAATGAGCAGTTCTTC
TRBJ2-3,many,TRBV24-1,TRBD1,CATGDRGTDTQYF,TGTGCCACCGGAGACAGGGGGACAGATACGCAGTATTTT
TRBJ2-1,many,TRBV20-1,NA,CSARAGTYNEQFF,TGCAGTGCTAGGGCGGGGACTTACAATGAGCAGTTCTTC
TRBJ2-5,many,TRBV6-1,TRBD1,CASSSMGTGDQTQYF,TGTGCCAGCAGCTCCATGGGGACAGGGGATCAGACCCAGTACTTC
TRBJ1-2,NA,TRBV10-3,NA,CASRQVSDYGYTF,TGTGCCAGCCGACAGGTGTCCGACTATGGCTACACCTTC
TRBJ2-3,many,TRBV2,NA,CASSAWGNTQYF,TGTGCCAGCAGTGCCTGGGGGAATACGCAGTATTTT
TRBJ2-3,many,TRBV11-3,NA,CASSRTGPPTDTQYF,TGTGCCAGCAGCCGTACGGGACCCCCCACAGATACGCAGTATTTT